This T cell receptor beta chain was sequenced for a study of T cell repertoires in cytomegalovirus infection. The CDR3 length is 16 residues. Germline CDR1 LNHDA, CDR2 SQIVND (reference sequence). The germline V and J ends were trimmed by 8 bases and 2 bases, with 22 bases remaining between them. At least ten counts were recorded for this clonotype. Antigen specificity is unknown. TCRdb reprocessed the reads via MiXCR and lists one record per CDR3 protein. The sample records about 340,000 distinct CDR3 sequences, around 29% being singletons. This sequence originates from a human donor in good health (CMV status not recorded). Some clones in this sample may be carry-over from other donors' samples. Sequencing was performed on cultured PBMCs, taken from culture after CMV antigen stimulation. The chain employs TRBV19 and TRBJ2-7; D is perhaps TRBD2 (5 bases). The CDR3, as DNA: TGTGCCAGTGGCCGGGGAGAGACCGTGTCGCCCTACGAGCAGTACTTC. Protein: CASGRGETVSPYEQYF.